This T cell receptor beta chain was found in a study of blood T cell repertoires in COVID-19. Study details: T cells, B-cell-depleted T cells, or PBMCs supplied cDNA or gDNA.

Study members were between roughly 18 and 100 years old and lived in 24 US regions. Researchers sorted participants into cohorts using their self-reported clinical history. Deletions cut 4 bases from V and 0 bases from J, with 12 bases between. This CDR3 has 16 residues. Germline lookup yields CDR1 LGHDT and CDR2 YNNKEL (reference sequence). Authors' processing steps: Estimation of nucleated cell counts was performed using reference gene primer amplification. This table comes from immunoSEQ multiplex PCR, and its TCRdb copy is limited to in-frame clones, with some not included. The D gene and trimming were derived from the DNA, and the V and J assignments and clone size from that table. Of fewer than 450,000 clones listed, approximately 88% are singletons.

The receptor comes from a woman aged 40 to 50 with acute COVID-19. The sample was PBMCs or T cells enriched from blood (not recorded which). V is TRBV3-1 (or the pseudogene TRBV3-2) and J is TRBJ1-4; D perhaps matches TRBD1 (5 bases). This chain's CDR3 is CASSLMMTATNEKLFF. CDR3 sequence (DNA): TGTGCCAGCAGCCTGATGATGACAGCAACTAATGAAAAACTGTTTTTT.